This TCR beta chain originates from a study of Ad26.COV2.S vaccination and SARS-CoV-2 variants. Sequenced by immunoSEQ multiplex PCR; TCRdb stores in-frame clones only, minus some. This sample has approximately 410,000 clones, with about 90% found just once. Study outcomes and limitations: The placebo group had lower spike-specific TCR breadth than the vaccine recipients did.

In regard to this clone: The antigen is unknown.

The ends lost 8 bases at V and 0 bases at J; junction bases unmatched: 8. Germline CDR1 reads MNHEY; CDR2 reads SMNVEV (reference sequence). The CDR3 length is 18 residues. The treatment here: around 19 received Ad26.COV2.S at low or high dose, single or two shots; a few received placebo; per-sample allocation not given. Collection of samples fell on day 63 after the first vaccine or placebo injection. The rearrangement joins TRBV27 to TRBJ2-2, with TRBD2 matching over 14 bases. The sequencing used peripheral blood, collected in a trial of Ad26.COV2.S vaccine versus placebo. This receptor was obtained from a person aged 18 to 65 who received the Ad26.COV2.S COVID-19 vaccine or a placebo. CDR3 amino acids: CASGPRTSGGSNTGELFF. DNA of the CDR3: TGTGCCAGCGGGCCACGGACTAGCGGGGGGTCGAACACCGGGGAGCTGTTTTTT.